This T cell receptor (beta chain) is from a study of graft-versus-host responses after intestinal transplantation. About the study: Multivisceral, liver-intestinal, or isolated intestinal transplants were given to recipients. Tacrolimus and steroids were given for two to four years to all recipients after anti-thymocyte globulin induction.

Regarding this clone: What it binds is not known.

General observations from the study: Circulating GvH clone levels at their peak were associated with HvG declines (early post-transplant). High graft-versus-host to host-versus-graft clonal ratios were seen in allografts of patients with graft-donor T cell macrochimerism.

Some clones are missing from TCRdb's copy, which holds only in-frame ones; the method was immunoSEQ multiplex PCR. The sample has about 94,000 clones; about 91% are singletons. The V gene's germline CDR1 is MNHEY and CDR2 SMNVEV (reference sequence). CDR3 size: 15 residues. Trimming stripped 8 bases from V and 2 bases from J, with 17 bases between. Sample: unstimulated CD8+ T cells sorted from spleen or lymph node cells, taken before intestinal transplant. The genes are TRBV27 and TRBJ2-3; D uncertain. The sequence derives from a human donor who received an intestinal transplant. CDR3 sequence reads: CASGRLSDATDTQYF. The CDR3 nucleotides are TGTGCCAGCGGCCGACTCTCAGATGCCACAGATACGCAGTATTTT.